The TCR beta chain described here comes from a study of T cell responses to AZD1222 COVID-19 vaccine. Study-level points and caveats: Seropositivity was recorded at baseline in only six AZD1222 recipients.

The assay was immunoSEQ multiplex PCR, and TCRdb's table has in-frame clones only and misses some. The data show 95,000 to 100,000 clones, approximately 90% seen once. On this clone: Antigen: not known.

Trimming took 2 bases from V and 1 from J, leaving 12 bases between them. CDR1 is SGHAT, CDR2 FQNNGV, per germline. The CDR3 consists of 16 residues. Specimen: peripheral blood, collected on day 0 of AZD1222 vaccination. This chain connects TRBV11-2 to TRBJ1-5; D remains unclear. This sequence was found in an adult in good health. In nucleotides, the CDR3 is TGTGCCAGCAGCTTATATCCCGCTGGGAGCAATCAGCCCCAGCATTTT. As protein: CASSLYPAGSNQPQHF.